In this sample, the clone carrying this TCR beta chain is medium-sized. Its antigen is not identified. Naive CD8 T cells were picked out by sorting for CD8+CD4-CCR7+CD45RA+. The V gene lost 1 base and the J gene lost 5 bases, with 11 bases spanning the gap. The CDR3 loop spans 14 amino acids. Germline V gene data show CDR1 as MGHRA and CDR2 as YSYEKL. This entry is derived from a study of molecular identifiers for immune sequencing clone quantification. Notes on the study in general: Barcode sharing among identical TCR molecules could make large clones appear smaller.

The use of previously described methods and listed TCR primers produced the bulk TCR libraries. Via MiXCR, TCRdb re-called the PCR reads, giving one row per CDR3 protein. The sample contains more than 9,500 distinct CDR3 sequences, 18% of which appear only once. The chain employs TRBV4-1 and TRBJ1-1; D remains unclear. The sequenced material came from naive CD8+ T cells from blood, with Jurkat cell RNA spiked in. Subset given: FACS-sorted CD8+CD4-CCR7+CD45RA+ naive T cells. The receptor comes from a human donor in good health. Some libraries in this study had Jurkat cell RNA spiked in. CDR3 sequence (DNA): TGCGCCAGCAGCCAAGTTAGTCCGGGAACTGAAGCTTTCTTT. This codes for CASSQVSPGTEAFF.